These 10 T cell receptor beta chains originate from one sample sequenced in a study of early T cells in non-severe SARS-CoV-2 infection. TCRdb analysed the 5' RACE reads with MiXCR anew, one entry per CDR3 protein. The sample holds about 66,000 distinct CDR3 sequences, around 21% seen once. Sequences were derived from whole blood, sampled at baseline. Receptors originate from an adult who was a healthcare worker with PCR-confirmed SARS-CoV-2 infection or an uninfected control (not recorded which).

This chain links TRBV12-3 or TRBV12-4 with TRBJ1-5, with 7 bases lining up with TRBD1. The CDR3 is made up of 14 amino acids. V lost 6 bases, J lost 2 bases, and 4 bases stayed unmatched. In DNA, the CDR3 is TGTGCCAGCAGGACCGACAGGGGCAATCAGCCCCAGCATTTT. Its translation: CASRTDRGNQPQHF.

This clonotype was detected a few times. This sequence joins TRBV19 and TRBJ2-1, with D uncertain. This CDR3 has 16 residues. V lost 5 bases to trimming and J lost 8 bases, with 22 bases between them. The germline gives CDR1 LNHDA, CDR2 SQIVND (reference sequence). The CDR3 coding sequence is TGTGCCAGTAGTGCCCCCGGGCGGCCGGCCGGCGATGAGCAGTTCTTC. This gives the protein CASSAPGRPAGDEQFF.

This clonotype was recorded a few times. V gene TRBV2 combines with J gene TRBJ1-2; D is unclear. Germline assignment: CDR1 SNHLY and CDR2 FYNNEI. Trimming left V 6 bases short and J 8 bases short, with 13 bases between. This CDR3 has 12 residues. CDR3 in amino acids: CASRVRLWGYTF. DNA for the CDR3: TGTGCCAGCAGGGTTAGGCTATGGGGCTACACCTTC.

This chain links TRBV5-6 with TRBJ2-5; 7 bases align to TRBD1. Trimming took 7 bases from V and 2 from J; bases not matched to a gene: 11. In germline, CDR1 is SGHDT, CDR2 YYEEEE. The CDR3 is 15 residues long. As DNA, the CDR3 is TGTGCCAGCCGCCGGGACAGAGAGGTTCAAGAGACCCAGTACTTC. This sequence encodes CASRRDREVQETQYF.

This clonotype was seen only a few times. CDR3 residues: CASSSPSSRFEQFF. CDR3 nucleotides: TGTGCCAGCAGTTCCCCTTCTAGCCGCTTTGAGCAGTTCTTC. The chain recombines TRBV27 with TRBJ2-1, with D perhaps matching TRBD2 (5 bases). The V and J ends lost 4 bases and 9 bases respectively, with 16 bases between them. The germline gives CDR1 MNHEY, CDR2 SMNVEV (reference sequence). This CDR3 is built from 14 residues.

This clonotype was detected a few times. The V and J genes are TRBV12-3 or TRBV12-4 and TRBJ1-5, with 7 positions matching TRBD1. With V trimmed by 2 bases and J by 7 bases, 8 bases remained unmatched. CDR3 length: 15 amino acids. For the CDR3, the DNA is TGTGCCAGCAGTTTACGGACAGGCAACAGGCAGCCCCAGCATTTT. Residues: CASSLRTGNRQPQHF.

The V call is TRBV9, the J call TRBJ2-2; the D is unclear. The CDR3 is made up of 13 amino acids. CDR1 is SGDLS, CDR2 YYNGEE, per germline. V shed 4 bases and J shed 5 bases, with 9 bases lying between them. In DNA, the CDR3 is TGTGCCAGCAGCTTGGCGCGTACCGGGGAGCTGTTTTTT. Translated, it gives CASSLARTGELFF.

This clonotype was seen many times. The chain recombines TRBV12-3 or TRBV12-4 with TRBJ2-5; D not resolved. This CDR3 is built from 12 residues. The ends were cut back, 6 bases at V and 5 bases at J, with 10 bases in the middle. The CDR3, as DNA: TGTGCCAGCAGCCCCTCGGCGGAGACCCAGTACTTC. It encodes CASSPSAETQYF.

V usage is TRBV5-1 and J usage is TRBJ1-4, with D unclear. V shed 2 bases and J shed 0 bases, with 11 bases lying between them. This CDR3 is built from 16 residues. Germline CDR1 and CDR2: SGHRS and YFSETQ. Here the CDR3 DNA reads TGCGCCAGCAGCTTCGGATCTCAAGCAACTAATGAAAAACTGTTTTTT. Translation: CASSFGSQATNEKLFF.

Ten or more counts support this clonotype. This sequence joins TRBV12-3 or TRBV12-4 and TRBJ2-1; D gene unclear. The CDR3 extends over 15 amino acids. Trimming shortened V by 4 bases and J by 4 bases, and 14 bases separated the two germline ends. CDR3 sequence: CASSSPIDKYNEQFF. The CDR3 nucleotides are TGTGCCAGCAGTTCCCCCATCGACAAGTACAATGAGCAGTTCTTC.